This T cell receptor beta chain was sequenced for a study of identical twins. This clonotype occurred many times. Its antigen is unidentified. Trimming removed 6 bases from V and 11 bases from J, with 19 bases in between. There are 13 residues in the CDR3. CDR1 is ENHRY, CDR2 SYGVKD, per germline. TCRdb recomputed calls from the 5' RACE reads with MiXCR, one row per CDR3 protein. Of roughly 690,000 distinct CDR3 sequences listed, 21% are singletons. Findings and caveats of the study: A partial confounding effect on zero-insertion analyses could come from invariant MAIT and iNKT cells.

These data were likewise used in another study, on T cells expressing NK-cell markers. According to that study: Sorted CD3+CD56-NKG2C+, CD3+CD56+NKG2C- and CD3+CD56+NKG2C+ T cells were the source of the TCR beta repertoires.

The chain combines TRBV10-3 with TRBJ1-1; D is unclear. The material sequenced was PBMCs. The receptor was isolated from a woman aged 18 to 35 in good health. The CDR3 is CAISLLGPAGAFF. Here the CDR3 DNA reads TGTGCCATCAGCCTACTCGGACCCGCCGGGGCTTTCTTT.